One TCR beta chain is described in this entry. Germline V lookup: CDR1 LNHDA, CDR2 SQIVND (reference sequence). This CDR3 contains 17 residues. V was pared by 3 bases and J by 7 bases, with 22 bases between. The sample is drawn from a study of blood T cell repertoires in COVID-19. Study-level background: Sites in the United States, Italy and Spain provided acute and convalescent COVID-19 samples.

Clones were sequenced by immunoSEQ multiplex PCR, and TCRdb holds only the in-frame ones, with some missing. The profile shows about 250,000 clones, 88% of them singletons. This sequence joins TRBV19 and TRBJ1-5, with a tentative D call TRBD1 (5 bases). Material for sequencing was peripheral blood. This sequence originates from a woman between 40 and 55 years old who had recovered from COVID-19. The CDR3 sequence is CASSISRDFSLGQPQHF. The CDR3 DNA reads as TGTGCCAGTAGTATTTCCAGGGACTTCTCCCTGGGCCAGCCCCAGCATTTT. Complete variable domain (other parts from reference TRBV19 and TRBJ1-5): DGGITQSPKYLFRKEGQNVTLSCEQNLNHDAMYWYRQDPGQGLRLIYYSQIVNDFQKGDIAEGYSVSREKKESFPLTVTSAQKNPTAFYLCASSISRDFSLGQPQHFGDGTRLSIL.